This T cell receptor (beta chain) was identified during a study of blood T cell repertoires in COVID-19. Background on the study: The analysed material was cDNA or gDNA that came from T cells, B-cell-depleted T cells, or PBMCs.

Germline V gives CDR1 SGHNT, CDR2 YYREEE (reference sequence). Trimming cost V 5 bases and J 1 base, with 15 bases left between them. The length of the CDR3 is 15 residues. Allocation to cohorts depended on clinical history reported by the participants. Data came from immunoSEQ multiplex PCR; TCRdb stores just in-frame clones and leaves some out. The table includes approximately 210,000 clones, 80% detected once. The clonotype was recovered from a man aged 30-40 years with acute COVID-19. The sample taken for sequencing was PBMCs or T cells enriched from blood (not recorded which). This rearrangement joins TRBV5-4 to TRBJ2-5; no clear D. CDR3 in amino acids: CASSSGAQRQETQYF. The CDR3 DNA sequence: TGTGCCAGCAGTTCCGGCGCCCAGCGCCAAGAGACCCAGTACTTC.